This T cell receptor (beta chain) was sequenced in a study of T-cell reconstitution after alpha-beta-depleted transplantation in children. This clonotype was seen repeatedly, ten times or more. For TCRbeta, the library was prepared with unique molecular identifiers. TCRdb re-called the PCR reads with MiXCR, one entry per CDR3 protein. Here the sample spans approximately 640,000 distinct CDR3 sequences, about 15% being singletons. The CDR3 is 14 residues long. Germline CDR1 reads LNHNV; CDR2 reads YYDKDF (reference sequence). V was shortened by 3 bases and J by 2 bases, with 10 bases between the two germline ends.

Sample: PBMCs from the stem cell graft donor, taken from the stem cell graft. The sequence came from a human donor who donated a stem cell graft to a child with acute myeloid leukemia. J is TRBJ1-2 and V is TRBV15; D is uncertain. The CDR3 loop is CATSRVVGNYGYTF. The CDR3 region has the DNA TGTGCCACCAGCAGGGTCGTTGGGAACTATGGCTACACCTTC.